Detailed here is one T cell receptor (beta chain). V lost 3 bases and J 6 bases, leaving 12 bases between the germline ends. The CDR3 is 12 residues long. CDR1 is GTSNPN and CDR2 is SVGIG in the germline V gene (reference sequence). These data come from a study of glioma-infiltrating T cells after dendritic cell vaccination. Primers: 60 V beta forward and 13 J beta reverse. Using immunoSEQ multiplex PCR, the repertoire was profiled, and TCRdb retains in-frame clones only, with some absent. The sample yields under 70,000 clones, 82% seen once. This TCR came from a human donor with glioblastoma. The gene calls are TRBV30 and TRBJ2-7; TRBD2 might be the D (6 bases). Sequenced material: blood, taken before dendritic cell vaccination. The chain's CDR3 is CAWSGLTIEQYF. CDR3 bases: TGTGCCTGGAGCGGACTAACCATCGAGCAGTACTTC.